The 24 T cell receptor delta chains in this list originate from one sample, sequenced in a study of Vγ9Vδ2 T cells in congenital toxoplasmosis. A single-tube template-switch cDNA reaction was primed with TRGC- and TRDC-specific primers. The TRGC primer was designed to bind both TRGC1 and TRGC2 constant genes. TCRdb processed the reads again with the CATT caller. The data contain several hundred delta-chain clones, about 7.7% of them singletons. Sequences were obtained from gamma-delta T cells from blood. The source is a child younger than 10 born to a mother with Toxoplasma gondii infection during pregnancy, either congenitally infected or uninfected (not recorded which).

This clone ranks as large. Other DNA sequences in this specimen translate into the identical CDR3. The chain employs TRAV29/DV5 and TRDJ3, with TRDD3 identical over 11 bases. J lost 0 bases, V lost 1 base, and 18 bases had no gene match. This CDR3 spans 23 amino acids. Germline assignment: CDR1 NSMFDY and CDR2 ISSIKDK. In nucleotides, the CDR3 is TGTGCAGCAAGCTTAACCCCTCCTGGGCTGGGGGATACAAGCTCCTGGGACACCCGACAGATGTTTTTC. Translation gives CAASLTPPGLGDTSSWDTRQMFF.

As regards this clone: A far larger clone is off by one base, so a read error is likely. The sample holds other DNA sequences that translate to the same CDR3. The chain has TRDV1 and TRDJ1, with a possible D match to TRDD2 (5 bases). This CDR3 region has 17 residues. CDR1 is TSWWSYY, CDR2 QGS, per germline. The V end was cut by 0 bases, the J end by 0 bases, with 14 bases between. The CDR3 DNA sequence: TGTGCTCTTGGGGAACTCAATTCGTGCCTTCACACCGATAAACTCATCTTT. Its protein is CALGELNSCLHTDKLIF.

This clone is classed as large (0.1 to 1%). The chain recombines TRDV2 with TRDJ2; 12 bases are shared with TRDD3. Germline values: CDR1 GEAIGNYY, CDR2 EKD. The CDR3 consists of 14 residues. Germline trimming cut 3 bases from V and 8 bases from J; bases unmatched to any gene: 3. This CDR3 reads CACDPLGDTAQLFF. CDR3 DNA sequence: TGTGCCTGTGACCCACTGGGGGATACTGCACAACTCTTCTTT.

This clone is categorized as medium-sized. The rearrangement links TRDV3 to TRDJ1, with TRDD3 matching over 7 bases. The germline V gene has CDR1 TVYSNPD and CDR2 GDNSRS (reference sequence). The CDR3 contains 16 residues. V dropped 1 base and J dropped 0; count of bases not matched to a gene: 11. The CDR3 DNA sequence: TGTGCCTTTATCCCAACTGGGGAATTGTACACCGATAAACTCATCTTT. Protein: CAFIPTGELYTDKLIF. Full variable domain (outside the CDR3, taken from reference TRDV3 and TRDJ1): CDKVTQSSPDQTVASGSEVVLLCTYDTVYSNPDLFWYRIRPDYSFQFVFYGDNSRSEGADFTQGRFSVKHILTQKAFHLVISPVRTEDSATYYCAFIPTGELYTDKLIFGKGTRVTVEP.

This clone counts as large. J is TRDJ1 and V is TRDV2; D possibly corresponds to TRDD3 (6 bases). Germline lookup yields CDR1 GEAIGNYY and CDR2 EKD. The CDR3 has 19 residues. V dropped 0 bases and J dropped 1 base, with 23 bases sitting between them. The CDR3: CACDTAAGGDFPLTDKLIF. As DNA, the CDR3 is TGTGCCTGTGACACCGCCGCGGGGGGGGACTTCCCTCTCACCGATAAACTCATCTTT.

This clone is termed large. The V and J genes are TRAV38-2/DV8 and TRDJ1; 9 bases are a match to TRDD3. The CDR3 consists of 20 residues. The trim removed 1 base at V and 0 bases at J, leaving 16 bases unmatched. The germline V gene encodes CDR1 TSESDYY and CDR2 QEAYKQQN. CDR3 in DNA: TGTGCTTATAGGAGCCCTTATCCTCTGGGGGATCCACAAGACACCGATAAACTCATCTTT. Amino acids: CAYRSPYPLGDPQDTDKLIF.

Judged by abundance, this clone is large. This rearrangement joins TRDV1 to TRDJ1; 9 nucleotides match TRDD3. The germline V gene encodes CDR1 TSWWSYY and CDR2 QGS. The CDR3 sequence is 21 residues long. After removal of 1 base from V and 8 bases from J, the junction contained 26 bases not matched to a gene. The CDR3 here is CALGEQPRARLGDIIRGKLIF. In DNA, the CDR3 is TGTGCTCTTGGGGAACAGCCGAGGGCCCGTTTGGGGGATATAATTCGGGGCAAACTCATCTTT.

In the case of this clone: This may be a read error, as it is one base from a much larger clone. This sequence joins TRDV1 and TRDJ1; 12 positions agree with TRDD3. Trimming took 2 bases from V and 0 from J; bases not matched to a gene: 28. Germline V gene data show CDR1 as TSWWSYY and CDR2 as QGS. The CDR3 extends over 25 amino acids. The CDR3 spells CALGEVFPRVGTGGYPLLHTDKLIF. The CDR3 DNA follows: TGTGCTCTTGGGGAAGTGTTTCCTAGAGTGGGGACTGGGGGATACCCTCTCCTTCACACCGATAAACTCATCTTT.

Relative to its sample, this clone is large. The chain couples TRDV1 to TRDJ1; possible D gene TRDD3, 6 bases. Deletions cut 5 bases from V and 1 base from J, with 26 bases between. The CDR3 is 19 residues long. Looked up from germline, CDR1 is TSWWSYY and CDR2 is QGS. The chain's CDR3 is CALGNQTPPRRGSTDKLIF. The CDR3 region has the DNA TGTGCTCTTGGGAACCAAACTCCACCGAGGAGGGGATCCACCGATAAACTCATCTTT.

By share, this clone counts as large. The rearrangement links TRDV2 to TRDJ3; 9 nucleotides line up with TRDD3. Trimming cost V 2 bases and J 0 bases; bases outside gene matches: 4. The CDR3 consists of 18 residues. Germline V gene lookup returns CDR1 GEAIGNYY and CDR2 EKD. The CDR3 spells CACDIVLGDSWDTRQMFF. DNA for the CDR3: TGTGCCTGTGACATAGTACTGGGGGACTCCTGGGACACCCGACAGATGTTTTTC.

By proportion, this clone is large. The chain combines TRDV1 with TRDJ1, with 10 bases that match TRDD3. The CDR3 has 19 residues. After removal of 1 base from V and 10 bases from J, the junction contained 21 bases not matched to a gene. The V gene's germline CDR1 is TSWWSYY and CDR2 QGS. CDR3 sequence: CALGERGPCDALGGYLLIF. The DNA for the CDR3 is TGTGCTCTTGGGGAACGGGGTCCCTGCGACGCCCTTGGGGGATACTTACTCATCTTT.

This clone was detected only a few times. It is likely a read error: a sequence one base away is far more abundant. This chain links TRDV3 with TRDJ1; 8 nucleotides agree with TRDD3. The germline gives CDR1 TVYSNPD, CDR2 GDNSRS (reference sequence). The CDR3 consists of 19 residues. CDR3 bases: TGTGCCTTTGGAGACTTCGGGCTGGGGGACCCTCAGTGCACCAATAAACTCATCTTT. This translates into CAFGDFGLGDPQCTNKLIF.

This clone counts as large (0.1 to 1%). The same CDR3 also results from other DNA sequences found in this sample. The rearrangement joins TRDV3 to TRDJ3; 13 nucleotides line up with TRDD3. Germline CDR1 reads TVYSNPD; CDR2 reads GDNSRS (reference sequence). The CDR3 extends over 25 amino acids. Germline trimming cut 3 bases from V and 0 bases from J; bases unmatched to any gene: 26. CDR3 DNA: TGTGCCTTCGCCTCTGGGGTCCCCCCCTCTACTGGGGGATACGATAGCTCCTGGGACACCCGACAGATGTTTTTC. Translating it yields CAFASGVPPSTGGYDSSWDTRQMFF.

This clone has more than one count but fewer than ten. This likely stems from a read error, as it lies one base from a far larger clone. V usage is TRAV38-2/DV8 and J usage is TRDJ1; D is possibly TRDD2 (5 bases). Germline CDR1 is TSESDYY and CDR2 is QEAYKQQN. This CDR3 has 18 amino acids. DNA of the CDR3: TGTGCTTATGGGAGCAAACCCCTGGCCTTCTCTTACACCGATAAACTCATCTTT. Protein sequence: CAYGSKPLAFSYTDKLIF.

This clone appeared a few times. Since a far larger clone is one base different, this is likely a read error. The chain combines TRDV3 with TRDJ3; D remains unclear. Germline assignment: CDR1 TVYSNPD and CDR2 GDNSRS (reference sequence). CDR3 length equals 14 residues. Here the CDR3 reads CALPSSWNTRQMFF. Here the CDR3 DNA reads TGTGCCTTGCCCTCCTCCTGGAACACCCGACAGATGTTTTTC.

The J gene is TRDJ3, while no V gene call was made. The CDR3 spans 10 residues. DNA of the CDR3: TGCGCCTGGGACACCCGACAGATGTTTTTC. As protein: CAWDTRQMFF.

Only a few counts were recorded for this clone. It is likely a read error: a sequence one base away is far more abundant. The chain recombines TRDV1 with TRDJ2; 7 bases align to TRDD3. The CDR3 runs to 17 residues. Germline values: CDR1 TSWWSYY, CDR2 QGS. The CDR3 bases are TGTGCTCTTGGGGAACGGGTCGGGGGATTATTGACAGCACAACGCTTCTTT. Its protein product is CALGERVGGLLTAQRFF.

This clone was seen a few times. For this DNA, TCRdb reports the protein of a much larger clone, which diverges at residue 10, most likely from a read error; the protein presented here is translated directly from the DNA. The V gene is TRDV2, the J gene TRDJ1, with 8 nucleotides matching TRDD3. V shed 1 base, J shed 4 bases, and the junction held 10 bases outside the gene matches. CDR3 size: 16 residues. The V gene's germline CDR1 is GEAIGNYY and CDR2 EKD. CDR3 DNA sequence: TGTGCCTGTGACACTTTTAGACTGGGGGGGATCGATAAACTCATCTTT. Translating gives CACDTFRLGGIDKLIF.

In its sample, this clone was seen a few times. This is likely an artifact of a read error, given a far larger clone one base away. Other DNA sequences of this sample code for an identical CDR3. The gene calls are TRDV1 and TRDJ2, with unresolved D. V was clipped by 4 bases and J by 3 bases, with 21 bases between them. CDR1 and CDR2 (germline): TSWWSYY, QGS. The CDR3 has 18 residues. For the CDR3, the DNA is TGTGCTCTTGGGGGCTCCGAAACAGGAGGGAAGCTGACAGCACAACTCTTCTTT. Its protein product is CALGGSETGGKLTAQLFF.

In its sample, this clone is large. The V gene is TRDV1, the J gene TRDJ1; a weak D match, TRDD3 (6 bases). In germline, CDR1 is TSWWSYY, CDR2 QGS. V gave up 4 bases and J gave up 0 bases, with 24 bases separating them. This CDR3 has 19 amino acids. The CDR3: CALGGFSGRLGTYTDKLIF. Written as DNA, the CDR3 is TGTGCTCTTGGGGGGTTTTCCGGGAGGCTGGGGACCTACACCGATAAACTCATCTTT.

This clone rates as large. This chain joins TRDV1 and TRDJ1; a possible D gene is TRDD3 (6 bases). The CDR3 spans 19 residues. V dropped 0 bases and J dropped 5 bases, with 25 bases sitting between them. CDR1 is TSWWSYY and CDR2 is QGS in the germline V gene. The CDR3 is CALGELHDGVSRLGDKLIF. The CDR3 DNA sequence: TGTGCTCTTGGGGAACTACACGACGGCGTGTCCCGGCTGGGGGATAAACTCATCTTT.

This clone was counted a few times. This sequence is one base from a far larger clone and is likely a read error. Other nucleotide sequences from this sample produce the same CDR3. This rearrangement joins TRDV3 to TRDJ1; TRDD3 aligns across 12 bases. Germline assignment: CDR1 TVYSNPD and CDR2 GDNSRS (reference sequence). Losses at the gene ends were 4 bases for V and 4 bases for J; bases not matched to a gene: 13. The CDR3 sequence is 16 residues long. The CDR3: CASSFLGDTLIDKLIF. In nucleotides, the CDR3 is TGTGCCTCTAGCTTCCTGGGGGATACGCTTATCGATAAACTCATCTTT.

Comments on this clone: Only one base separates this from a far larger clonotype, so it likely reflects a read error. J is TRDJ2 and V is TRDV1; D gene unclear. Germline V lookup: CDR1 TSWWSYY, CDR2 QGS. The CDR3 runs 18 residues. Trimming pared 4 bases from V and 3 bases from J, leaving 21 bases between. Here the CDR3 DNA reads TGTGCTCTTGGGGGCTCCGAAACAGGAGCAAAGCTGACAGCACAACTCTTCTTT. Its protein product is CALGGSETGAKLTAQLFF.

This rearrangement joins TRDV2 to TRDJ3, with TRDD3 matching 10 bases. With 1 base clipped from V and 0 bases from J, the junction kept 2 bases outside the gene matches. CDR1 and CDR2 (germline): GEAIGNYY, EKD. This CDR3 has 18 residues. The CDR3 loop reads CACDTGGYSSWDTRQMFF. DNA for the CDR3: TGTGCCTGTGACACTGGGGGATACAGCTCCTGGGACACCCGACAGATGTTTTTC.